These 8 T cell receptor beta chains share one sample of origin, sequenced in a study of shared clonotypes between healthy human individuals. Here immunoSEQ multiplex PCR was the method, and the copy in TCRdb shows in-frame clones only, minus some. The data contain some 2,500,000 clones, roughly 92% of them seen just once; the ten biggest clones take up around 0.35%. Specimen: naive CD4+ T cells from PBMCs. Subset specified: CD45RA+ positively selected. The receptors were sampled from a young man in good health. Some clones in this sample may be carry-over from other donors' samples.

CDR3 in DNA: TGTGCCAGCAGGATACAGGGTACTGGGGCCAACGTCCTGACTTTC. Encoded protein: CASRIQGTGANVLTF. The genes are TRBV27 and TRBJ2-6, with D possibly matching TRBD1 (6 bases). The V gene lost 6 bases and the J gene lost 2 bases, with 11 bases spanning the gap. The CDR3 has 15 residues. Germline-derived CDR1 and CDR2 are MNHEY and SMNVEV (reference sequence).

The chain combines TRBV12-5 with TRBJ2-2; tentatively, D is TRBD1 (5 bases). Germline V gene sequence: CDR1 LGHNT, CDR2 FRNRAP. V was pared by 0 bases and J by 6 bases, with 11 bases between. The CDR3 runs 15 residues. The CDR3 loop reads CASGLVPGRAGELFF. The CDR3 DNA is TGTGCTAGTGGTTTGGTCCCCGGCAGGGCCGGGGAGCTGTTTTTT.

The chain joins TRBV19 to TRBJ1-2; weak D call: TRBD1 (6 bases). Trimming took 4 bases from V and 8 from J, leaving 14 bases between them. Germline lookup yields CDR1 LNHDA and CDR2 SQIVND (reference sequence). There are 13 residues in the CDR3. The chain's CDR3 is CASSKREGEGYTF. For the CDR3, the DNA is TGTGCCAGTAGTAAGCGCGAGGGGGAAGGCTACACCTTC.

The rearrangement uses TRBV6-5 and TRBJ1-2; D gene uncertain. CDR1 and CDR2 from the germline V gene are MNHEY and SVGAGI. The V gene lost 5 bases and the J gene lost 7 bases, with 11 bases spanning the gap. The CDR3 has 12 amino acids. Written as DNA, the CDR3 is TGTGCCAGCAGTACCTACAGTTCTGGCTACACCTTC. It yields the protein CASSTYSSGYTF.

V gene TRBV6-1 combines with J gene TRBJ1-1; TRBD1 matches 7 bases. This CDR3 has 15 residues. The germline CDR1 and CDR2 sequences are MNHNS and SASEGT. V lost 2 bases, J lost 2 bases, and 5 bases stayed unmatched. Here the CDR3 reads CASSEHGTVNTEAFF. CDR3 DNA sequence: TGTGCCAGCAGTGAACATGGGACAGTAAACACTGAAGCTTTCTTT.

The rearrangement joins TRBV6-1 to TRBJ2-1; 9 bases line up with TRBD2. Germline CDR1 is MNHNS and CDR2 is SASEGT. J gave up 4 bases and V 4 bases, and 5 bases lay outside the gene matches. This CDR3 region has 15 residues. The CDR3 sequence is CASSGGRAYYNEQFF. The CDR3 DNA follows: TGTGCCAGCAGTGGCGGGAGGGCCTATTACAATGAGCAGTTCTTC.

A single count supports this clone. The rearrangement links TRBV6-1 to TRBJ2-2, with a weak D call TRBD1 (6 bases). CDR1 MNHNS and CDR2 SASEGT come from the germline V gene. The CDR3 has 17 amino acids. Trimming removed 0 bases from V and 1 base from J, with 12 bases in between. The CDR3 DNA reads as TGTGCCAGCAGTGAAGCGGGTACAGGGCGGAACACCGGGGAGCTGTTTTTT. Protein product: CASSEAGTGRNTGELFF.

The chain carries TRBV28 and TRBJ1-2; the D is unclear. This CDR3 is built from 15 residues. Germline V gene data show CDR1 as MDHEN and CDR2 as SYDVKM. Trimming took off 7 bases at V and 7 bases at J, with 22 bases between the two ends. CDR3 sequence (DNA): TGTGCCAGCATCCCCGCACTCGGCCCTGCAGGTGGCTACACCTTC. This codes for CASIPALGPAGGYTF.